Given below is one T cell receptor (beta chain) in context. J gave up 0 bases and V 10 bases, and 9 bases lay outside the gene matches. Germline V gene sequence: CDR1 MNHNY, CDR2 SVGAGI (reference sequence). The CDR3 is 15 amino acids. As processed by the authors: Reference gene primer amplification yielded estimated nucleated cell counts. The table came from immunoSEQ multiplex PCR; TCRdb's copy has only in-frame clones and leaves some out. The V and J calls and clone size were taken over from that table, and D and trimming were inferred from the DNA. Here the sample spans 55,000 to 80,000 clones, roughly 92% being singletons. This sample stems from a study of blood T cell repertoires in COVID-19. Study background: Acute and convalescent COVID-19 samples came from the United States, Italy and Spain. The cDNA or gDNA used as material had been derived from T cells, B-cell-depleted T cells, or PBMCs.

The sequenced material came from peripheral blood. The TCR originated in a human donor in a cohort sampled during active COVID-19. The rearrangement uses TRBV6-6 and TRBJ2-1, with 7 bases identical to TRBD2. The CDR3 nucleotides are TGTGCCACCAGGGAGGGGACGAGCTCCTACAATGAGCAGTTCTTC. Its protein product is CATREGTSSYNEQFF.